This is a list of T cell receptor beta chains from one sample in a study of blood T cell repertoires in COVID-19. Method: immunoSEQ multiplex PCR; TCRdb's copy keeps in-frame clones and lacks some. The profile shows approximately 300,000 clones, around 90% of them singletons. The specimen was PBMCs or T cells enriched from blood (not recorded which). The source of these receptors is a man in his fifties or sixties who had recovered from COVID-19. CDR3s leave out the opening cysteine and the closing phenylalanine or tryptophan.

v_call,j_call,cdr3_aa
TRBV7-9,TRBJ2-1,ASSKAGTGAISEQF
TRBV7-2,TRBJ2-3,ASSSRPSGQRADTQY
TRBV30,TRBJ2-1,AWSSGGAREQF
TRBV4-2,TRBJ1-5,ASSQTTGGYAEPQH
TRBV18,TRBJ2-1,ASSRETGNGEQF
TRBV6-4,TRBJ2-3,ASSDSGTSGGVNTQY
TRBV5-1,TRBJ2-7,ASSLAAGSGYYEQY
TRBV19,TRBJ2-7,ASSTGGGLAGYEQY
TRBV19,TRBJ1-4,ASSPGIGSHEKLF
TRBV7-9,TRBJ2-2,ASSLVAGGPVGELF
TRBV14,TRBJ2-1,ASSQIGGGYNEQF
TRBV5-4,TRBJ1-4,ASSDQQGATEKLF
TRBV2,TRBJ1-2,ATSGGNYGYT
TRBV7-9,TRBJ2-7,ASSPHGDYEQY
TRBV7-9,TRBJ2-3,ASSPTGTDTQY
TRBV30,TRBJ2-7,AWSGGRGAYYEQY
TRBV27,TRBJ2-1,ASKLAGENEQF
TRBV11-2,TRBJ2-2,ASSQRLADTGELF
TRBV18,TRBJ2-1,ASSPNPGMGNEQF
TRBV19,TRBJ1-3,ASSNAGFRNTIY
TRBV19,TRBJ1-5,ASSILAGGSNQPQH
TRBV27,TRBJ2-1,ASSLAGGPLHEQF
TRBV18,TRBJ1-1,ASSPRTEQNTEAF
TRBV5-1,TRBJ1-4,ASSLDRHATNEKLF
TRBV18,TRBJ1-2,ASSPGGARNYGYT
TRBV11-2,TRBJ1-3,ASSEQNTIY
TRBV6-5,TRBJ2-7,ASQTGTASYEQY
TRBV5-6,TRBJ2-7,ASSSKGPGGGLDEQY
TRBV5-4,TRBJ1-1,ASSHNRFGTEAF
TRBV7-9,TRBJ2-3,ASSILPGQGTGTSGRALSDTQY
TRBV6-1,TRBJ2-7,ASSEGDRPVYEQY
TRBV27,TRBJ1-2,ASSPGSGTPNYGYT
TRBV6-6,TRBJ2-7,ASSLRQGAYEQY
TRBV10-3,TRBJ2-1,AISESGLYNEQF
TRBV6-1,TRBJ2-7,ASSEPGTSGRDHEQY
TRBV9,TRBJ1-1,ASSVGGGRTEAF
TRBV13,TRBJ2-3,ASRSTSTDTQY
TRBV5-4,TRBJ2-3,ASSPGGRGTDTQY
TRBV19,TRBJ2-6,ASKMAGVVPGANVLT
TRBV9,TRBJ2-1,ASSVRPTGGEQF
TRBV7-2,TRBJ2-3,ASSSRTGGQGADTQY
TRBV5-4,TRBJ1-1,ASSSGGRNTEAF
TRBV18,TRBJ2-7,ASSQNRAYEQY
TRBV4-3,TRBJ2-7,ASSRLTGGSYEQY
TRBV9,TRBJ2-3,ASRQGLAGYDTQY